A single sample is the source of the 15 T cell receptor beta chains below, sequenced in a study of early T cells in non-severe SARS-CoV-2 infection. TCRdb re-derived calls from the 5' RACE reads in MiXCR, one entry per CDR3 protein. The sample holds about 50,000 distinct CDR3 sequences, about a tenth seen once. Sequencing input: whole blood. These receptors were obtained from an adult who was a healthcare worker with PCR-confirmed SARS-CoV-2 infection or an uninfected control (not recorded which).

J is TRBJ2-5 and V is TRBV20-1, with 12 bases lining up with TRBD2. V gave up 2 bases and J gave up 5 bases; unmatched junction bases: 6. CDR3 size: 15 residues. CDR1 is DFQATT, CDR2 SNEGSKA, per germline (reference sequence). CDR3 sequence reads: CSARLAGGPSETQYF. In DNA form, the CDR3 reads TGCAGTGCTAGACTAGCGGGAGGGCCTTCGGAGACCCAGTACTTC.

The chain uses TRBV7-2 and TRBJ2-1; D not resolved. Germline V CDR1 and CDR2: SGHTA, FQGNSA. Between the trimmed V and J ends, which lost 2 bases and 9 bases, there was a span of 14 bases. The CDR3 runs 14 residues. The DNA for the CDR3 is TGTGCCAGCAGCTTAATTTCTGGCCCTCCTGAGCAGTTCTTC. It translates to CASSLISGPPEQFF.

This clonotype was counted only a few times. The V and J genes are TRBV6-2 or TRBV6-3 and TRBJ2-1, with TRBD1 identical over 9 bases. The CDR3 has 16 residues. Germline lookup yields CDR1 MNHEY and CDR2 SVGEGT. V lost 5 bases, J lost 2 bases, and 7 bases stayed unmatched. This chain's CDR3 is CASSPHRDRAYNEQFF. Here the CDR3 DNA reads TGTGCCAGCAGTCCCCACCGGGACAGGGCCTACAATGAGCAGTTCTTC.

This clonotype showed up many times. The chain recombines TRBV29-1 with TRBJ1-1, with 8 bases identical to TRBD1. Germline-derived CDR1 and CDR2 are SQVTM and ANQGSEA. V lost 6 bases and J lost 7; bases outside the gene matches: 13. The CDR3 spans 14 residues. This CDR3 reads CSVRGQAGIGEAFF. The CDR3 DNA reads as TGCAGCGTGAGGGGACAGGCTGGTATCGGTGAAGCTTTCTTT.

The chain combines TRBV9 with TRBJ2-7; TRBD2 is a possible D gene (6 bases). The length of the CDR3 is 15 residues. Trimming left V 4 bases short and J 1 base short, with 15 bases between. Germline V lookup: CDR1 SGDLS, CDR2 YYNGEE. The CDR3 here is CASSPRDRRSYEQYF. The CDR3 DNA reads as TGTGCCAGCAGCCCGCGGGACCGGCGATCCTACGAGCAGTACTTC.

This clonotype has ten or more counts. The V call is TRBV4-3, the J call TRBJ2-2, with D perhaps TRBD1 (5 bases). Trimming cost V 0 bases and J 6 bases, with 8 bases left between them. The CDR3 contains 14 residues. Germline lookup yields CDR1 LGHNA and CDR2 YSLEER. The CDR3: CASSQEARAGELFF. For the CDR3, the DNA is TGCGCCAGCAGCCAAGAGGCCAGGGCCGGGGAGCTGTTTTTT.

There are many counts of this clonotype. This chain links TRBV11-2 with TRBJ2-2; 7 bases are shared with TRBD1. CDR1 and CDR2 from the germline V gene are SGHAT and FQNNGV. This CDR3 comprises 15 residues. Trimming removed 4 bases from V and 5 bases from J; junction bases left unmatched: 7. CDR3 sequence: CASSWKGQRTGELFF. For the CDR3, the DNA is TGTGCCAGCAGCTGGAAGGGACAGAGAACCGGGGAGCTGTTTTTT.

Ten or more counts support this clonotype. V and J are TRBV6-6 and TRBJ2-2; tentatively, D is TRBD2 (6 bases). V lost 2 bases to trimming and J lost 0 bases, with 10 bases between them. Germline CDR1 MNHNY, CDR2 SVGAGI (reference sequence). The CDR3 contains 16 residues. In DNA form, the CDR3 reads TGTGCCAGCAGTTACATACTAGCCTCGAACACCGGGGAGCTGTTTTTT. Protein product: CASSYILASNTGELFF.

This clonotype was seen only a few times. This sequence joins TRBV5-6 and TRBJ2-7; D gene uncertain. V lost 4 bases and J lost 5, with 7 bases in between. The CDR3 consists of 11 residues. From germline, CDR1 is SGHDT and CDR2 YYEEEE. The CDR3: CASSRSDEQYF. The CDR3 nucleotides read TGTGCCAGCAGCAGATCTGACGAGCAGTACTTC.

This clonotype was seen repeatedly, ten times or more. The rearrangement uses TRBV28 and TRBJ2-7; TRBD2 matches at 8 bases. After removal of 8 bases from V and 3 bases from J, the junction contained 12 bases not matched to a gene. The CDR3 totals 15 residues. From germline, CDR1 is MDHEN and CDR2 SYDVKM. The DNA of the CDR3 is TGTGCCAGCTGGTCTCCCGCGGGGGGAAGCTACGAGCAGTACTTC. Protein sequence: CASWSPAGGSYEQYF.

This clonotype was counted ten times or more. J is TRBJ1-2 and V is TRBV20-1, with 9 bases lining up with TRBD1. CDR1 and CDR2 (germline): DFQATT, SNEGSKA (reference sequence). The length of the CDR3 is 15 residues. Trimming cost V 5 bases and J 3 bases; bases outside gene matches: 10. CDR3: CSAGQDWTGDYGYTF. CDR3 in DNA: TGCAGTGCTGGGCAGGATTGGACAGGGGACTATGGCTACACCTTC.

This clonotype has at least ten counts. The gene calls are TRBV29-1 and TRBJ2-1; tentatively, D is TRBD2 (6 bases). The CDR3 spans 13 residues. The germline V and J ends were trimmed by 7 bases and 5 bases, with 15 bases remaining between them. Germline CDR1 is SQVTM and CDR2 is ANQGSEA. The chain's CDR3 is CSAQEGLNNEQFF. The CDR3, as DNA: TGCAGCGCTCAAGAGGGACTCAACAATGAGCAGTTCTTC.

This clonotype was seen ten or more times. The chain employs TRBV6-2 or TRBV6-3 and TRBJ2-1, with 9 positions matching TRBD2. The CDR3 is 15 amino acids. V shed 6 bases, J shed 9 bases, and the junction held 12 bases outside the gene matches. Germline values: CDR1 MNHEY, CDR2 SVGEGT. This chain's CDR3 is CASSLSGGPSREQFF. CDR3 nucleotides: TGTGCCAGCAGCCTTAGCGGGGGCCCCTCGCGTGAGCAGTTCTTC.

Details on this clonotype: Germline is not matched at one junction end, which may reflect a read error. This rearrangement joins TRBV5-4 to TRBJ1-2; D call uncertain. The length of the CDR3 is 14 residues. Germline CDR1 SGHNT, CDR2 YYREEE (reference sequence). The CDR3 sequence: CASTLSGGKRGYTF. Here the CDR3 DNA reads TGTGCCAGCACCTTGTCGGGCGGAAAAAGAGGCTACACCTTC.

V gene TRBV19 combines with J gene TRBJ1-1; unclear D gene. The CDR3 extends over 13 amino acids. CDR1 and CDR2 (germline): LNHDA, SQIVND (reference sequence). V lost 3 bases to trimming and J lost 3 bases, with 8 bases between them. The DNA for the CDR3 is TGTGCCAGTAGTATGAAGCTCGACACTGAAGCTTTCTTT. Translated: CASSMKLDTEAFF.